This T cell receptor beta chain was captured in a study of blood T cell repertoires in COVID-19. Study information: From T cells, B-cell-depleted T cells, or PBMCs came the material, which was cDNA or gDNA.

This CDR3 region has 15 residues. CDR1 and CDR2 (germline): LNHNV, YYDKDF (reference sequence). V was clipped by 5 bases and J by 4 bases, with 18 bases between them. Profiling relied on immunoSEQ multiplex PCR, and the TCRdb table lists in-frame clones only, not all of them. This sample yields about 190,000 clones, of which about four fifths are seen a single time; roughly 3.2% belongs to the top ten. This chain uses TRBV15 with TRBJ2-7, with a tentative D call TRBD2 (6 bases). The TCR comes from a woman aged 25 to 39 who had recovered from COVID-19. Sequences were obtained from PBMCs or T cells enriched from blood (not recorded which). CDR3 coding DNA: TGTGCCACCAGCCCGGCGGATGGAGGGGCATACGAGCAGTACTTC. It translates to CATSPADGGAYEQYF.